Listed here are 21 T cell receptor beta chains from one sample, sequenced in a study of blood T cell repertoires in COVID-19. Profiling relied on immunoSEQ multiplex PCR, and the TCRdb table lists in-frame clones only, not all of them. The table has 90,000 or so clones, 90% seen once. Sequences were obtained from peripheral blood. These TCRs come from a man between 18 and 35 years old with COVID-19, enrolled during active disease.

CDR3 DNA: TGTGCCAGTGGGGACAGGGGGCGCGTTCAGCCCCAGCATTTT. It is translated as CASGDRGRVQPQHF. The V call is TRBV19, the J call TRBJ1-5, with 12 bases fitting TRBD1. The germline CDR1 and CDR2 sequences are LNHDA and SQIVND (reference sequence). The CDR3 consists of 14 residues. Trimming cost V 8 bases and J 6 bases; bases outside gene matches: 5.

The chain employs TRBV7-6 and TRBJ2-4; D is ambiguous. V was clipped by 1 base and J by 8 bases, with 3 bases between them. This CDR3 is 11 amino acids long. Germline V gene lookup returns CDR1 SGHVS and CDR2 FNYEAQ. The CDR3 loop reads CASSLGDIQYF. The DNA of the CDR3 is TGTGCCAGCAGCTTAGGAGACATTCAGTACTTC.

V gene TRBV7-9 combines with J gene TRBJ2-7; 8 bases are a match to TRBD2. Germline-derived CDR1 and CDR2 are SEHNR and FQNEAQ (reference sequence). This CDR3 comprises 15 residues. Trimming cost V 6 bases and J 6 bases; bases outside gene matches: 13. CDR3 protein: CASSSGLALGGEQYF. The CDR3 DNA is TGTGCCAGCAGTTCCGGACTAGCTCTGGGAGGCGAGCAGTACTTC. Looking up the rest from reference TRBV7-9 and TRBJ2-7 gives the full variable domain: DTGVSQNPRHKITKRGQNVTFRCDPISEHNRLYWYRQTLGQGPEFLTYFQNEAQLEKSRLLSDRFSAERPKGSFSTLEIQRTEQGDSAMYLCASSSGLALGGEQYFGPGTRLTVT.

This rearrangement joins TRBV2 to TRBJ2-1, with D maybe TRBD2 (6 bases). The CDR3 is 14 residues long. Between the trimmed V and J ends, which lost 3 bases and 9 bases, there was a span of 15 bases. Germline V lookup: CDR1 SNHLY, CDR2 FYNNEI. CDR3 amino acids: CASSDVVRGGEQFF. CDR3 DNA: TGTGCCAGCAGTGATGTCGTCCGGGGAGGTGAGCAGTTCTTC.

The genes are TRBV29-1 and TRBJ2-7; 9 nucleotides align to TRBD1. Germline values: CDR1 SQVTM, CDR2 ANQGSEA. With V trimmed by 6 bases and J by 3 bases, 3 bases remained unmatched. This CDR3 contains 12 residues. CDR3: CSVSDRGYEQYF. The CDR3 region has the DNA TGCAGCGTCTCGGACAGGGGCTACGAGCAGTACTTC.

This chain connects TRBV6-2 or TRBV6-3 to TRBJ2-5; D gene ambiguous. Germline values: CDR1 MNHEY, CDR2 SVGEGT. This CDR3 spans 16 amino acids. V was clipped by 0 bases and J by 1 base, with 12 bases between them. CDR3 residues: CASSYSAGPSQETQYF. CDR3 in DNA: TGTGCCAGCAGTTACTCGGCAGGTCCGAGCCAAGAGACCCAGTACTTC.

The rearrangement uses TRBV6-1 and TRBJ1-2, with D perhaps matching TRBD1 (6 bases). CDR1 MNHNS and CDR2 SASEGT come from the germline V gene. The CDR3 totals 15 residues. The germline V and J ends were trimmed by 0 bases and 14 bases, with 22 bases remaining between them. As DNA, the CDR3 is TGTGCCAGCAGTGAAGCAAGTTTGGTGGGAACAGGGAAAACCTTC. Residues: CASSEASLVGTGKTF.

V usage is TRBV5-4 and J usage is TRBJ2-1; the D gene is possibly TRBD2 (5 bases). Trimming removed 0 bases from V and 8 bases from J, with 15 bases in between. This CDR3 contains 15 residues. Germline V gene data show CDR1 as SGHNT and CDR2 as YYREEE (reference sequence). The CDR3 DNA follows: TGTGCCAGCAGCTTGGCGGTTTCGGGGAGAGATGAGCAGTTCTTC. Amino acid sequence: CASSLAVSGRDEQFF.

The V and J genes are TRBV28 and TRBJ2-7; TRBD1 is a possible D gene (5 bases). The CDR3 sequence is 16 residues long. CDR1 MDHEN and CDR2 SYDVKM come from the germline V gene. Trimming cost V 5 bases and J 4 bases, with 21 bases left between them. DNA for the CDR3: TGTGCCAGCAGTCCCGCAAAACAGGTAGTCGTGTACGAGCAGTACTTC. Translation gives CASSPAKQVVVYEQYF.

This clone was observed a few times. The chain couples TRBV7-9 to TRBJ1-3; 8 bases map to TRBD1. The J segment lost 2 bases and the V segment lost 4 bases, leaving 16 bases of the junction unmatched. Per the germline V gene, CDR1 is SEHNR and CDR2 is FQNEAQ (reference sequence). This CDR3 contains 19 residues. Here the CDR3 reads CASSSPGGAGGSTGNTIYF. In DNA, the CDR3 is TGTGCCAGCAGCTCCCCAGGTGGGGCAGGGGGCTCTACTGGAAACACCATATATTTT.

V gene TRBV3-1 (or the pseudogene TRBV3-2) combines with J gene TRBJ1-5; D ambiguous. Germline-derived CDR1 and CDR2 are LGHDT and YNNKEL (reference sequence). Trimming shortened V by 0 bases and J by 7 bases, and 7 bases separated the two germline ends. This CDR3 contains 13 residues. Here the CDR3 DNA reads TGTGCCAGCAGCCAAGATTTCATCCAGCCCCAGCATTTT. As protein: CASSQDFIQPQHF.

The DNA of the CDR3 is TGTGCCAGCTCACCAGGGGGACTAGCGGTGCACTACTTC. This encodes CASSPGGLAVHYF. The rearrangement uses TRBV18 and TRBJ2-7, with TRBD2 identical over 11 bases. CDR3 size: 13 residues. V shed 2 bases, J shed 13 bases, and the junction held 7 bases outside the gene matches. CDR1 is KGHSH and CDR2 is LQKENI in the germline V gene. The variable domain in full, completed from reference TRBV18 and TRBJ2-7, reads NAGVMQNPRHLVRRRGQEARLRCSPMKGHSHVYWYRQLPEEGLKFMVYLQKENIIDESGMPKERFSAEFPKEGPSILRIQQVVRGDSAAYFCASSPGGLAVHYFGPGTRLTVT.

The genes are TRBV6-1 and TRBJ1-5, with 7 nucleotides matching TRBD1. The CDR3 totals 14 residues. Germline V gene data show CDR1 as MNHNS and CDR2 as SASEGT. Trimming at V came to 2 bases and at J to 5 bases, leaving 3 bases not matched to a gene. Here the CDR3 DNA reads TGTGCCAGCAGTGAACAGGGGGGCTATCAGCCCCAGCATTTT. Amino acid sequence: CASSEQGGYQPQHF.

The V and J genes are TRBV7-9 and TRBJ1-5; 8 bases are a match to TRBD1. CDR3 length: 13 amino acids. CDR1 SEHNR and CDR2 FQNEAQ come from the germline V gene (reference sequence). V trimming: 5 bases; J trimming: 7 bases; junction bases outside the gene matches: 4. The CDR3 coding sequence is TGTGCCAGCAGCGAGGACAGGGAACAGCCCCAGCATTTT. Translation: CASSEDREQPQHF.

The chain links TRBV19 to TRBJ1-1; possibly TRBD1 for D (5 bases). This CDR3 spans 13 amino acids. V lost 8 bases and J lost 1, with 11 bases in between. Germline values: CDR1 LNHDA, CDR2 SQIVND (reference sequence). The CDR3 is CASGLGQNTEAFF. Here the CDR3 DNA reads TGTGCCAGTGGGCTCGGACAGAACACTGAAGCTTTCTTT. Looking up the rest from reference TRBV19 and TRBJ1-1 gives the full variable domain: DGGITQSPKYLFRKEGQNVTLSCEQNLNHDAMYWYRQDPGQGLRLIYYSQIVNDFQKGDIAEGYSVSREKKESFPLTVTSAQKNPTAFYLCASGLGQNTEAFFGQGTRLTVV.

V is TRBV15 and J is TRBJ2-7, with TRBD1 as a possible D gene (6 bases). The CDR3 covers 16 residues. Germline loops: CDR1 LNHNV, CDR2 YYDKDF (reference sequence). The ends were cut back, 0 bases at V and 3 bases at J, with 15 bases in the middle. CDR3 sequence (DNA): TGTGCCACCAGCAGAGATCTCGGACAGTCCAGCTACGAGCAGTACTTC. Translated: CATSRDLGQSSYEQYF.

This clone turned up a few times. The chain couples TRBV21-1 to TRBJ2-7; the table names TRBD1, a call not compared with the DNA. TRBV21-1 is recorded as a pseudogene. The CDR3 loop spans 17 amino acids. The chain's CDR3 is CASRNRAGAISSYEQYF. The CDR3 DNA reads as TGTGCCAGCAGGAACCGAGCTGGGGCGATTTCATCATACGAGCAGTACTTC.

Comment on this clone: This specimen includes other DNA sequences encoding the same CDR3. The chain is built from TRBV24-1 and TRBJ2-5; 7 bases agree with TRBD1. The J segment lost 5 bases and the V segment lost 5 bases, leaving 1 base of the junction unmatched. Per the germline V gene, CDR1 is KGHDR and CDR2 is SFDVKD. The CDR3 length is 12 residues. This CDR3 is CATSGQGETQYF. The CDR3 coding sequence is TGTGCCACCAGTGGACAGGGCGAGACCCAGTACTTC.

The gene calls are TRBV4-1 and TRBJ2-1; D might be TRBD1 (6 bases). Germline V gene data show CDR1 as MGHRA and CDR2 as YSYEKL. The length of the CDR3 is 17 residues. The V end was cut by 2 bases, the J end by 0 bases, with 14 bases between. CDR3 nucleotide sequence: TGCGCCAGCAGCCAAACCAGGACAGCAGGCTCCTACAATGAGCAGTTCTTC. Amino acid sequence: CASSQTRTAGSYNEQFF.

This clone appeared once. The chain is built from TRBV7-9 and TRBJ2-7; D is unclear. Trimming pared 6 bases from V and 1 base from J, leaving 13 bases between. This CDR3 is built from 14 residues. CDR1 is SEHNR, CDR2 FQNEAQ, per germline (reference sequence). CDR3 sequence reads: CASRQTPESYEQYF. The DNA of the CDR3 is TGTGCCAGCAGACAGACCCCCGAATCCTACGAGCAGTACTTC.

The chain recombines TRBV6-5 with TRBJ2-7; D possibly corresponds to TRBD1 (6 bases). Germline CDR1 MNHEY, CDR2 SVGAGI. The V end was cut by 6 bases, the J end by 2 bases, with 11 bases between. The CDR3 has 13 amino acids. CDR3 region: CASRTTGTYEQYF. Written as DNA, the CDR3 is TGTGCCAGCAGGACGACAGGAACCTACGAGCAGTACTTC.